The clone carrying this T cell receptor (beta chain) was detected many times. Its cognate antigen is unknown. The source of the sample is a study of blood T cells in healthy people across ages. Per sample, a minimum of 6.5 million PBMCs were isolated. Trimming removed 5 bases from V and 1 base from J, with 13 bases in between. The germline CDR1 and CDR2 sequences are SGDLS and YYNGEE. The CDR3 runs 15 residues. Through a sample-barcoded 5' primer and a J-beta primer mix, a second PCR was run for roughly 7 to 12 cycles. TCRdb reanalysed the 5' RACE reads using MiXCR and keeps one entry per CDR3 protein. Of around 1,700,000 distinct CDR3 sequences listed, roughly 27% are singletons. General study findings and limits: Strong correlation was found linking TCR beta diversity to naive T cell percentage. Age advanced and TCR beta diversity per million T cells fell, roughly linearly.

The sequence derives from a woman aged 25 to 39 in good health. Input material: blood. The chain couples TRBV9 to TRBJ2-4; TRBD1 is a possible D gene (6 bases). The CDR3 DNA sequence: TGTGCCAGCAGTAGTGGGGGCAGGGCCAAAAACATTCAGTACTTC. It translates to CASSSGGRAKNIQYF.